The following is a T cell receptor (beta chain) sequence with its context. Some clones are missing from TCRdb's copy, which holds only in-frame ones; the method was immunoSEQ multiplex PCR. Among some 41,000 clones listed, roughly 88% were seen once. V lost 5 bases and J 3 bases, leaving 16 bases between the germline ends. Germline V gives CDR1 LGHNA, CDR2 YNFKEQ. This CDR3 has 15 amino acids. The data were taken from a study of T cell changes during pregnancy in multiple sclerosis. Sequenced here: CD8+ T cells from peripheral blood mononuclear cells, sampled in the first trimester of pregnancy. This receptor was obtained from a female donor with multiple sclerosis, enrolled in a pregnancy study. The rearrangement uses TRBV4-2 and TRBJ1-1; D may be TRBD1 (5 bases). The chain's CDR3 is CASSSRAGGDTEAFF. The CDR3 DNA is TGTGCCAGCAGCTCTCGGGCCGGGGGGGACACTGAAGCTTTCTTT.